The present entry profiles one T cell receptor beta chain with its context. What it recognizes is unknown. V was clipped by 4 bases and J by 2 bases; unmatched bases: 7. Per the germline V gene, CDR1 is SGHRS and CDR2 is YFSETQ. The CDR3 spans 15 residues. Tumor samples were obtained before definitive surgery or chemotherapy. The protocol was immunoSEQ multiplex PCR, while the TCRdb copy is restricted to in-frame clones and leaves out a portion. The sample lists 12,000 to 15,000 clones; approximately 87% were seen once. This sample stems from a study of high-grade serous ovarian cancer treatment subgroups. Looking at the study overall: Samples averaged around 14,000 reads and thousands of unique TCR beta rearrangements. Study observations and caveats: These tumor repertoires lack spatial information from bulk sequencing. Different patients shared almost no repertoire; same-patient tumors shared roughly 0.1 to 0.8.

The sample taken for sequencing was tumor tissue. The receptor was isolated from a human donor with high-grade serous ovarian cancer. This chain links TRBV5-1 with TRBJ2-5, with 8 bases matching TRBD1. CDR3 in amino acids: CASSRGQGVQETQYF. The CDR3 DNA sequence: TGCGCCAGCAGCAGAGGACAGGGCGTACAAGAGACCCAGTACTTC.